A selection of T cell receptor beta chains follows, all from one sample in a study of identical twins. MiXCR, applied by TCRdb to the 5' RACE reads, yields one record per CDR3 protein. The sample yields about 530,000 distinct CDR3 sequences, around 15% seen once. In addition, the sample was reused for a study of yellow fever vaccine responses in identical twins.

The sequenced sample consisted of CD4+ T cells sorted from blood. All receptors derive from a woman between 18 and 29 years old in good health. Both conserved end residues are part of each CDR3. The D gene is left open where the match is weak. Some rows mark clone size as missing; the rest say once, few, many or name a class of expanded clone.

clone size,J gene,V gene,D gene,CDR3 DNA,CDR3 protein
.,TRBJ2-1,TRBV5-1,.,TGCGCCAGCAGGCCCCAACACTCCTACAATGAGCAGTTCTTC,CASRPQHSYNEQFF
few,TRBJ2-3,TRBV4-1,.,TGCGCCAGCAGCCTAGGCGCAGGGGTCCCAGTACGTACGCAGTATTTT,CASSLGAGVPVRTQYF
.,TRBJ2-2,TRBV10-3,.,TGTGCCATCGGAGGAAGACCCACCGGGGAGCTGTTTTTT,CAIGGRPTGELFF
many,TRBJ2-3,TRBV7-9,.,TGTGCCAGCAGCTACGCGGGGTACACAGATACGCAGTATTTT,CASSYAGYTDTQYF
.,TRBJ1-2,TRBV5-6,.,TGTGCCAGCAGCTTGTTTCAGGGACGGGGGTCACTGGGCTACACCTTC,CASSLFQGRGSLGYTF
.,TRBJ2-2,TRBV25-1,TRBD1,TGTGCCAGCAGAGGACAGGGCCTAAACACCGGGGAGCTGTTTTTT,CASRGQGLNTGELFF
.,TRBJ2-1,TRBV4-1,TRBD2,TGCGCCAGCAGCCAGGAACGCTCAACTAGCGGGGGGTCTAATGAGCAGTTCTTC,CASSQERSTSGGSNEQFF
many,TRBJ1-1,TRBV20-1,TRBD1,TGCAGTGCTCCCCAAGGGACAGAGAACACTGAAGCTTTCTTT,CSAPQGTENTEAFF
.,TRBJ1-4,TRBV4-1,TRBD1,TGCGCCAGCAGCCAAGGTGACAGGGATGATGAAAAACTGTTTTTT,CASSQGDRDDEKLFF
few,TRBJ2-3,TRBV6-1,.,TGTGCCAGCAGTGAAGGCGGAAGCACAGATACGCAGTATTTT,CASSEGGSTDTQYF
.,TRBJ2-5,TRBV2,.,TGTGCCAGCGTTCGCGGACTAGGGGGAGAGACCAAGTACTTC,CASVRGLGGETKYF
few,TRBJ1-1,TRBV6-5,TRBD1,TGTGCCAGCAGTTACGGTTTTGGGACAGGGGGCGGGGTGAACACTGAAGCTTTCTTT,CASSYGFGTGGGVNTEAFF
few,TRBJ2-5,TRBV9,.,TGTGCCAGCAGCGTAGGGTCGGTGGAGACCCAGTACTTC,CASSVGSVETQYF
.,TRBJ2-5,TRBV3-1,TRBD2,TGTGCCAGCAGCCAACTTAGCGGGAGGGTCGGACAAGAGACCCAGTACTTC,CASSQLSGRVGQETQYF
.,TRBJ2-5,TRBV6-6,TRBD1,TGTGCCAGCAGTGGACAGGAAGAGACCCAGTACTTC,CASSGQEETQYF
.,TRBJ2-1,TRBV7-8,.,TGTGCCAGCAGCTGGGCTGGGACCAATGAGCAGTTCTTC,CASSWAGTNEQFF
.,TRBJ2-3,TRBV5-1,TRBD2,TGCGCCAGCAGCCAAGGACTAGCGGGGGGGCCGACAGATACGCAGTATTTT,CASSQGLAGGPTDTQYF
few,TRBJ2-1,TRBV3-1,.,TGTGCCAGCAGCCATAGTTTTGAGCAGTTCTTC,CASSHSFEQFF
few,TRBJ2-2,TRBV3-1,TRBD2,TGTGCCAGCAGCACCCGCGGGGGAAAGAACACCGGGGAGCTGTTTTTT,CASSTRGGKNTGELFF
many,TRBJ1-2,TRBV3-1,.,TGTGCCAGCAGCCACACGACAGCCGTCTATGGCTACACCTTC,CASSHTTAVYGYTF
once,TRBJ2-1,TRBV7-3,TRBD2,TGTGCCAGCATCCATCTGATGGGACTAGCGGGAATTCCCTTCTACAATGAGCAGTTCTTC,CASIHLMGLAGIPFYNEQFF
.,TRBJ1-4,TRBV7-9,TRBD1,TGTGCCAGCAGCCCTGGGACAGGGGTTGAAAAACTGTTTTTT,CASSPGTGVEKLFF
.,TRBJ1-4,TRBV6-5,.,TGTGCCAGCAGTTACTCGAGCTTAAGGGAAAAACTGTTTTTT,CASSYSSLREKLFF
once,TRBJ2-3,TRBV11-3,TRBD2,TGTGCCAGCAGCTCGTTAGCGGGAGGCCCCCCAGATACGCAGTATTTT,CASSSLAGGPPDTQYF
few,TRBJ1-4,TRBV6-5,.,TGTGCCAGCAGTTACTCAGGTCGTGAGGGTGAAAAACTGTTTTTT,CASSYSGREGEKLFF